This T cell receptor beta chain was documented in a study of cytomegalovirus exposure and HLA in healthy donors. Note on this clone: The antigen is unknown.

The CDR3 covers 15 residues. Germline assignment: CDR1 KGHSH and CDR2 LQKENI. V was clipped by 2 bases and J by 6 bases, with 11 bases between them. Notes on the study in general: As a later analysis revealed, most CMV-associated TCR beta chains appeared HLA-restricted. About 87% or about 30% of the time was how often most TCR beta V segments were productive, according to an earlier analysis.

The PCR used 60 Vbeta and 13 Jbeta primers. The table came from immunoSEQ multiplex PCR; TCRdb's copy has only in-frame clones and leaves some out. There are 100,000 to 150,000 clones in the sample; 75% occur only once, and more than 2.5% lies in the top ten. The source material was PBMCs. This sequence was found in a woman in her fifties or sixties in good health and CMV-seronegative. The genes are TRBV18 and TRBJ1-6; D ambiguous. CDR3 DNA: TGTGCCAGCTCACCAGCCCGCAGTGCTAATTCACCCCTCCACTTT. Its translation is CASSPARSANSPLHF.